The rows below give T cell receptor beta chains drawn from one sample of a study of blood T cell repertoires in COVID-19. Only in-frame clones appear in the TCRdb table, and some are missing; sequencing was by immunoSEQ multiplex PCR. Here the sample spans fewer than 150,000 clones, more than 80% being singletons. The sample consisted of peripheral blood. These receptor sequences come from a human donor in a cohort sampled during active COVID-19. The CDR3 runs from the conserved cysteine through the conserved F or W. The D gene is left open where the match is weak. Some rows have no size entry. The others give once, few or many, or a class for an expanded clone.

v_call,clone_size,j_call,d_call,cdr3_nt,cdr3_aa
TRBV2,-,TRBJ2-2,-,TGTGCCAGCAGTGATTCGGGACATAGGAACACCGGGGAGCTGTTTTTT,CASSDSGHRNTGELFF
TRBV5-1,-,TRBJ2-5,TRBD1,TGCGCCAGCAGCTGGGGGCCCGGACAGGGAGAAGAGACCCAGTACTTC,CASSWGPGQGEETQYF
TRBV19,-,TRBJ1-2,-,TGTGCCAGTAGTATTTGGCCAGGGCCGTTCTATGGCTACACCTTC,CASSIWPGPFYGYTF
TRBV7-9,-,TRBJ2-3,-,TGTGCCAGCAGCTTAATCGGGGATACGCAGTATTTT,CASSLIGDTQYF
TRBV11-2,-,TRBJ2-7,TRBD1,TGTGCCAGCAGCTTAGGGGGGACAGCCTACGAGCAGTACTTC,CASSLGGTAYEQYF
TRBV7-6,-,TRBJ2-2,TRBD1,TGTGCCAGCAGCCCCAGGGACAGGGGGACCGGGGAGCTGTTTTTT,CASSPRDRGTGELFF
TRBV20-1,-,TRBJ2-4,-,TGCAGTGCCAGTAGCAACCTAGCCAAAAACATTCAGTACTTC,CSASSNLAKNIQYF
TRBV5-1,-,TRBJ1-3,-,TGCGCCAGCAGCTTGGGGCCGAGGGACTCTGGAAACACCATATATTTT,CASSLGPRDSGNTIYF
TRBV30,once,TRBJ2-7,TRBD1,TGTGCCTGGAGGGGGACAGCGCTGACCTACGAGCAGTACTTC,CAWRGTALTYEQYF
TRBV7-9,-,TRBJ2-1,-,TGTGCCAGCAGCTACCCGGGAGAGCAGTTCTTC,CASSYPGEQFF
TRBV7-2,few,TRBJ1-1,TRBD1,TGTGCCAGCAGCCCCAACAACGGACAGGGGCCTTTCTTT,CASSPNNGQGPFF
TRBV3-1/TRBV3-2,-,TRBJ2-4,TRBD1,TGTGCCAGCAGCCAAGGCCCCTTTCCACCGGGACAGGGGTTGGACATTCAGTACTTC,CASSQGPFPPGQGLDIQYF
TRBV7-2,-,TRBJ1-5,-,TGTGCCAGCAGCTTACAGGTTGATCAGCAGCCCCAGCATTTT,CASSLQVDQQPQHF
TRBV2,-,TRBJ1-1,-,TGTGCCAGCAGCGAGGATGGAGGAGCTTTCTTT,CASSEDGGAFF
TRBV10-3,-,TRBJ1-2,TRBD1,TGTGCCATCGGGACAGGGGAGGGCTATGGCTACACCTTC,CAIGTGEGYGYTF
TRBV14,-,TRBJ1-1,-,TGTGCCAGCAGCCCTTGGGACAACCCCGAAGCTTTCTTT,CASSPWDNPEAFF
TRBV19,-,TRBJ1-3,-,TGTGCCAGTAAAGGCCCAAGAGAGGCCTCTGGAAACACCATATATTTT,CASKGPREASGNTIYF
TRBV5-1,-,TRBJ2-5,-,TGCGCCAGCAGCTTTGCGGGGGCCGGGGAGACCCAGTACTTC,CASSFAGAGETQYF
TRBV4-3,-,TRBJ2-3,-,TGCGCCAGCAGCCAAGAGAGCCGGGATACGCAGTATTTT,CASSQESRDTQYF
TRBV12-1,once,TRBJ2-3,-,TGTGCCAGCAGCCCGGGCACAGATACGCAGTATTTT,CASSPGTDTQYF
TRBV5-1,-,TRBJ2-3,TRBD2,TGCGCCAGCAGCTGGCCCCCAGCGGGGAACACAGATACGCAGTATTTT,CASSWPPAGNTDTQYF
TRBV13,-,TRBJ2-3,TRBD2,TGTGCCAGCAGCCGTAGCGGGGCCTACACAGATACGCAGTATTTT,CASSRSGAYTDTQYF
TRBV7-2,-,TRBJ1-2,-,TGTGCCAGCAGCTTGTCCGGGAATTCCGGCTACACCTTC,CASSLSGNSGYTF
TRBV20-1,-,TRBJ2-1,TRBD2,TGCAGTGCTAGTCCGCCTAGCGGGGGGGCCATCCAGGCTGAGCAGTTCTTC,CSASPPSGGAIQAEQFF
TRBV5-6,-,TRBJ2-5,TRBD2,TGTGCCAGCAGCTTAGGACTAGCGGGGGTGGAGACCCAGTACTTC,CASSLGLAGVETQYF
TRBV7-8,once,TRBJ2-3,TRBD1,TGTGCCAGCAGCCCGCAAGGGGGCTTAGGCGGGCCAGATACGCAGTATTTT,CASSPQGGLGGPDTQYF
TRBV18,-,TRBJ2-5,-,TGTGCCAGCTCACCACGAGGTGGAGACCAAGAGACCCAGTACTTC,CASSPRGGDQETQYF
TRBV5-1,-,TRBJ1-1,-,TGCGCCAGCAGCCCGGAGGGGTTTGCTAGCACTGAAGCTTTCTTT,CASSPEGFASTEAFF
TRBV7-9,-,TRBJ2-3,TRBD2,TGTGCCAGCAGCCCCAGGGAATTTTGGAGACTAGCGGGCGGAGATACGCAGTATTTT,CASSPREFWRLAGGDTQYF
TRBV7-9,-,TRBJ1-6,-,TGTGCCAGCAGTAGGAGGGATAGTAATTCACCCCTCCACTTT,CASSRRDSNSPLHF
TRBV7-2,-,TRBJ2-5,TRBD2,TGTGCCAGCAGCTCGACTAGCGGTTGGGGAGAGACCCAGTACTTC,CASSSTSGWGETQYF
TRBV11-3,-,TRBJ1-1,-,TGTGCCAGCAGCTTAGCAGGAAGTAAAGGAACTGAAGCTTTCTTT,CASSLAGSKGTEAFF
TRBV7-2,-,TRBJ2-5,TRBD1,TGTGCCAGCAGCCAAGAGACAGGGGAAGAGACCCAGTACTTC,CASSQETGEETQYF
TRBV30,once,TRBJ2-1,-,TGTGCCTGGAGTGAGGGACACAACAATGAGCAGTTCTTC,CAWSEGHNNEQFF
TRBV25-1,-,TRBJ1-1,TRBD1,TGTGCCAGCAGGAGACAGGGGGCGCGATATGAAGCTTTCTTT,CASRRQGARYEAFF
TRBV27,-,TRBJ1-1,-,TGTGCCAGCAGTGCCCGGGGACAAATGAACACTGAAGCTTTCTTT,CASSARGQMNTEAFF
TRBV11-2,few,TRBJ2-5,-,TGTGCCAGCAGCTTACAGGGTAGCGGAGAGACCCAGTACTTC,CASSLQGSGETQYF
TRBV7-8,once,TRBJ1-5,TRBD1,TGTGCCAGCAGCTTAGACAGGGGCGGCCAGCCCCAGCATTTT,CASSLDRGGQPQHF
TRBV5-6,-,TRBJ1-4,-,TGTGCCAGCAGCTTGAGCCGGTATCATGCAACTAATGAAAAACTGTTTTTT,CASSLSRYHATNEKLFF
TRBV5-4,-,TRBJ2-5,-,TGTGCCAGCAGCTTATCCCCTCGGGAGACCCAGTACTTC,CASSLSPRETQYF
TRBV9,once,TRBJ1-1,TRBD1,TGTGCCAGCAGCGTAGCGGGACAGGGTTGGACTGAAGCTTTCTTT,CASSVAGQGWTEAFF
TRBV9,few,TRBJ2-4,-,TGTGCCAGCAGCCAAACAGGGACAAACATTCAGTACTTC,CASSQTGTNIQYF
TRBV11-2,-,TRBJ2-3,-,TGTGCCAGCACCCGCTACGGGGATACGCAGTATTTT,CASTRYGDTQYF
TRBV29-1,-,TRBJ2-1,-,TGCAGCGTTCGTATCAATGAGCAGTTCTTC,CSVRINEQFF
TRBV7-9,-,TRBJ1-6,-,TGTGCCAGCAGCTCCCGGGGGGATTCACCCCTCCACTTT,CASSSRGDSPLHF
TRBV7-3,-,TRBJ2-2,-,TGTGCCAGCAGCCACGGAGGACAGTCCGGGGAGCTGTTTTTT,CASSHGGQSGELFF
TRBV10-3,once,TRBJ1-6,-,TGTGCCATCAAGAACTCCGGCGGATCTTCACCCCTCCACTTT,CAIKNSGGSSPLHF
TRBV10-3,few,TRBJ2-1,-,TGTGCCATCAGTATCTCAGGTAATGAGCAGTTCTTC,CAISISGNEQFF
TRBV19,-,TRBJ1-2,-,TGTGCCAGTAGTACAGGGTTGATAGCTAACTATGGCTACACCTTC,CASSTGLIANYGYTF
TRBV5-1,-,TRBJ1-1,-,TGCGCCAGCAGCTCGGACTACTTGAACACTGAAGCTTTCTTT,CASSSDYLNTEAFF
TRBV12-5,-,TRBJ2-3,-,TGTGCTAGTGGTTTGCCCCCGGGACTCCCGGAGCAGTATTTT,CASGLPPGLPEQYF
TRBV5-1,-,TRBJ1-6,-,TGCGCCAGCAGCTTGAAGCAGGGTACAGATTCACCCCTCCACTTT,CASSLKQGTDSPLHF
TRBV4-3,-,TRBJ2-3,-,TGCGCCAGTAGCCGAATTTGGCGGGGATGGACTAGCACAGATACGCAGTATTTT,CASSRIWRGWTSTDTQYF
TRBV19,-,TRBJ2-1,-,TGTGCCAGTAGTATAGAGATAGCGGACTACAATGAGCAGTTCTTC,CASSIEIADYNEQFF
TRBV6-5,-,TRBJ1-2,TRBD1,TGTGCCAGCAGTTATAGGGGGCAGACCTATGGCTACACCTTC,CASSYRGQTYGYTF
TRBV12-3/TRBV12-4,-,TRBJ2-7,-,TGTGCCAGCAGAAAGGACACGTACGAGCAGTACTTC,CASRKDTYEQYF
TRBV5-4,few,TRBJ2-3,-,TGTGCCAGCAGCTTGGTTCGGGGGACGCGAGGGGCAGATACGCAGTATTTT,CASSLVRGTRGADTQYF
TRBV7-2,few,TRBJ1-2,-,TGTGCCAGCAGCCCCGACAGAATGGCTGGCTACACCTTC,CASSPDRMAGYTF